The 4 T cell receptor beta chains presented below share a single source sample, sequenced in a study of T cells in Graves' hyperthyroidism and ophthalmopathy. Amplification targeted TCR beta CDR3 regions from RNA transcripts. The study used the HTBI primer set for a first-round RT-PCR of the TCR CDR3. TCRdb called the multiplex PCR reads again in MiXCR, with one record for every CDR3 protein. Of about 640,000 distinct CDR3 sequences listed, about 15% are singletons. Sequenced input: blood. All receptors derive from a woman aged 45-65 years with Graves' ophthalmopathy.

This clonotype was picked up many times. The V call is TRBV7-2, the J call TRBJ2-7; 9 bases match TRBD2. The CDR3 covers 17 residues. Germline V gene data show CDR1 as SGHTA and CDR2 as FQGNSA. V gave up 0 bases and J gave up 4 bases; unmatched junction bases: 10. The CDR3 here is CASSLAGGAGGAYEQYF. The CDR3 DNA follows: TGTGCCAGCAGCTTAGCGGGAGGCGCGGGGGGGGCTTACGAGCAGTACTTC.

This clonotype has ten or more counts. The V call is TRBV28, the J call TRBJ1-2; D gene uncertain. From germline, CDR1 is MDHEN and CDR2 SYDVKM. This CDR3 has 13 amino acids. V lost 5 bases and J lost 1, with 8 bases in between. CDR3 loop: CASSPGLNYGYTF. DNA of the CDR3: TGTGCCAGCAGTCCCGGACTTAACTATGGCTACACCTTC.

This clonotype was recorded at least ten times. The chain employs TRBV30 and TRBJ2-5; TRBD2 matches at 9 bases. The CDR3 loop spans 15 amino acids. Germline CDR1 reads GTSNPN; CDR2 reads SVGIG (reference sequence). J lost 4 bases, V lost 2 bases, and 8 bases had no gene match. Written as DNA, the CDR3 is TGTGCCTGGAGTTTGACACAGGGACTAGCAGAGACCCAGTACTTC. Translated, it gives CAWSLTQGLAETQYF.

This clonotype showed up many times. The CDR3 region has the DNA TGTGCCAGCAGTAAAGGGACTAGCGGGACTTACAATGAGCAGTTCTTC. This gives the protein CASSKGTSGTYNEQFF. The chain uses TRBV27 and TRBJ2-1; the match to TRBD2 covers 13 bases. CDR1 and CDR2 (germline): MNHEY, SMNVEV (reference sequence). The length of the CDR3 is 16 residues. The V and J ends lost 5 bases and 4 bases, in that order; junction bases with no gene match: 5.